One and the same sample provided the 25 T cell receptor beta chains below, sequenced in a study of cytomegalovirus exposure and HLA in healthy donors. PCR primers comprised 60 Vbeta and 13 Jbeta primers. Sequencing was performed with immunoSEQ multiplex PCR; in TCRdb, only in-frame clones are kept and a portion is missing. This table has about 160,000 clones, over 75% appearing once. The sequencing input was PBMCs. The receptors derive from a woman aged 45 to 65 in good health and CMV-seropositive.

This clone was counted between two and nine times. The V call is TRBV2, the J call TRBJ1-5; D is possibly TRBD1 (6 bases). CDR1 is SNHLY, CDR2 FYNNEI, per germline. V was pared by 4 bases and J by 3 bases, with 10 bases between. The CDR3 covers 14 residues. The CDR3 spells CASSAGQSNQPQHF. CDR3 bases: TGTGCCAGCAGTGCCGGACAGTCCAATCAGCCCCAGCATTTT.

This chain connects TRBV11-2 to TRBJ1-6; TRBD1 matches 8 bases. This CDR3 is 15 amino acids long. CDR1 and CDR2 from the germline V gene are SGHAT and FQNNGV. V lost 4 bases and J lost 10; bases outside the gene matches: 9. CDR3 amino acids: CASSSDRVEESPLHF. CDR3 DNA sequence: TGTGCCAGCAGCTCGGACAGGGTGGAGGAATCACCCCTCCACTTT. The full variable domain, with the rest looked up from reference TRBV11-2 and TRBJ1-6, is EAGVAQSPRYKIIEKRQSVAFWCNPISGHATLYWYQQILGQGPKLLIQFQNNGVVDDSQLPKDRFSAERLKGVDSTLKIQPAKLEDSAVYLCASSSDRVEESPLHFGNGTRLTVT.

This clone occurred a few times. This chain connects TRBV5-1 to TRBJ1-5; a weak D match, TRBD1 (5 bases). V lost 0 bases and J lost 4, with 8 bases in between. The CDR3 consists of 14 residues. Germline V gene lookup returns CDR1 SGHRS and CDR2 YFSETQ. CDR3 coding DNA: TGCGCCAGCAGCTTGGAGGGGCCTAATCAGCCCCAGCATTTT. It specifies CASSLEGPNQPQHF.

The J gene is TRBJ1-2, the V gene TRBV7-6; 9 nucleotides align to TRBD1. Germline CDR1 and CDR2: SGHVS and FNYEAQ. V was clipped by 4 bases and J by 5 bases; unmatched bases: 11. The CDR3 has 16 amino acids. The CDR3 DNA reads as TGTGCCAGCAGCTCACTTACAGGGGGCGCGGAATATGGCTACACCTTC. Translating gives CASSSLTGGAEYGYTF. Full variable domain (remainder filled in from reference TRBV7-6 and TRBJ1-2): GAGVSQSPRYKVTKRGQDVALRCDPISGHVSLYWYRQALGQGPEFLTYFNYEAQQDKSGLPNDRFSAERPEGSISTLTIQRTEQRDSAMYRCASSSLTGGAEYGYTFGSGTRLTVV.

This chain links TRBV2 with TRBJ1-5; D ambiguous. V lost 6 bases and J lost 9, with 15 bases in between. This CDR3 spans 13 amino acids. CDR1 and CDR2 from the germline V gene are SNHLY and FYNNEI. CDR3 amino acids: CASRTGPEGPQHF. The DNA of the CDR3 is TGTGCCAGCAGAACCGGACCTGAGGGGCCCCAGCATTTT.

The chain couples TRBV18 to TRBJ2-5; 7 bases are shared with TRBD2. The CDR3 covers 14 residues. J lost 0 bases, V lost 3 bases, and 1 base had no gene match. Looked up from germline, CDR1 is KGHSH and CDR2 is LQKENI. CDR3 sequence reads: CASSPGGYQETQYF. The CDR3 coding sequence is TGTGCCAGCTCACCGGGGGGGTACCAAGAGACCCAGTACTTC.

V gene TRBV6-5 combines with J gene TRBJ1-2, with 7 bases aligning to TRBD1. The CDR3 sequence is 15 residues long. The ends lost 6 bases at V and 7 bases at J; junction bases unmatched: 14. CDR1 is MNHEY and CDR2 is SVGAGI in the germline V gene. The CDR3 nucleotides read TGTGCCAGCAGGGGGGTGGAACCAACAGGGGTTGGCTACACCTTC. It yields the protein CASRGVEPTGVGYTF.

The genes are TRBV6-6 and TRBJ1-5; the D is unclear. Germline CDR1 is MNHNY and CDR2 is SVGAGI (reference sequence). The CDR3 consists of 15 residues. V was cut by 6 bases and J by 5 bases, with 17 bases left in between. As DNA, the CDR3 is TGTGCCAGCAGAGCACTCCAGGAGGGCGATCAGCCCCAGCATTTT. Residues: CASRALQEGDQPQHF.

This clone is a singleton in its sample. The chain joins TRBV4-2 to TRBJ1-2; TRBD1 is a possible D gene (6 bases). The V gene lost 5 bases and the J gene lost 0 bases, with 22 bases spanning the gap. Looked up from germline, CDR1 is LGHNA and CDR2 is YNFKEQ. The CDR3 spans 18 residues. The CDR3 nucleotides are TGTGCCAGCAGCGCAGCGACCACAGGGAAGGGGTCTAACTATGGCTACACCTTC. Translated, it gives CASSAATTGKGSNYGYTF.

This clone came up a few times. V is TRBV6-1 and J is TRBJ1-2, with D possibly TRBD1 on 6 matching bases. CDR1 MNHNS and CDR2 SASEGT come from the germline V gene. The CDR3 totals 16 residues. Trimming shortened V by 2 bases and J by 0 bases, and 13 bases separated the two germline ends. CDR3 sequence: CASSEMLTGPNYGYTF. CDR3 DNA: TGTGCCAGCAGTGAAATGTTGACAGGTCCTAACTATGGCTACACCTTC.

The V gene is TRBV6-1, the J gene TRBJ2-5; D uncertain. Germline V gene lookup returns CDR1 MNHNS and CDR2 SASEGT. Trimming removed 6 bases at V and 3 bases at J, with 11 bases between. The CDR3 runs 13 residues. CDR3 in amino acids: CASSDGTEETQYF. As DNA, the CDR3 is TGTGCCAGCAGCGACGGCACAGAAGAGACCCAGTACTTC.

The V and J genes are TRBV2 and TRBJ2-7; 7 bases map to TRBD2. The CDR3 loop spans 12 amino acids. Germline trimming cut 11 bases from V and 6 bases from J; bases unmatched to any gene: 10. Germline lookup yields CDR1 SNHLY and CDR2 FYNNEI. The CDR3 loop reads CAGFRGSSEQYF. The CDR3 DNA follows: TGTGCCGGATTTCGCGGGAGTTCCGAGCAGTACTTC.

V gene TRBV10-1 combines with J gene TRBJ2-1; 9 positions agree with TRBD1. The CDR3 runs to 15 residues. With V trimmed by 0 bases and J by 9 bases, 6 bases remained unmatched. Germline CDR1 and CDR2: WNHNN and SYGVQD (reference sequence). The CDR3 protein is CASSESIQGATEQFF. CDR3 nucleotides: TGCGCCAGCAGTGAGTCGATACAGGGGGCGACTGAGCAGTTCTTC.

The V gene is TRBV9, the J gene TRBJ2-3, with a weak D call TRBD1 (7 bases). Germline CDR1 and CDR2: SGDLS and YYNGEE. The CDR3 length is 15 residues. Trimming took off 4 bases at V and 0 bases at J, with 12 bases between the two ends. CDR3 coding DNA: TGTGCCAGCAGCCGGAGGGACAGTAGCACAGATACGCAGTATTTT. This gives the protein CASSRRDSSTDTQYF.

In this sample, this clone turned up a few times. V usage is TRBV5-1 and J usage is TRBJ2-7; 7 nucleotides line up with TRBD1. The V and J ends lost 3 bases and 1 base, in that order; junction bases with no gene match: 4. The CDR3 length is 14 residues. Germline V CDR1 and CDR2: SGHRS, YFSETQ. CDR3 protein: CASSSTGNSYEQYF. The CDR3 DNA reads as TGCGCCAGCAGCTCGACAGGGAATTCCTACGAGCAGTACTTC.

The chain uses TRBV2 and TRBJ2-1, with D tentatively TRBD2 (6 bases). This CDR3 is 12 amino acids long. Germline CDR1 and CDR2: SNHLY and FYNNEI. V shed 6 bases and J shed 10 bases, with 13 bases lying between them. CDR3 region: CASRSGVEEQFF. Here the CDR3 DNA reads TGTGCCAGCAGATCGGGGGTCGAGGAGCAGTTCTTC.

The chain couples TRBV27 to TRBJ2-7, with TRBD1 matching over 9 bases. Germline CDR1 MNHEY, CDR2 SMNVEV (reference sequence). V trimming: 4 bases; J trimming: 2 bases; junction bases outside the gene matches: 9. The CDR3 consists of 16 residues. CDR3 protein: CASSYHTGTGPYEQYF. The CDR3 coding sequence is TGTGCCAGCAGTTACCATACCGGGACAGGGCCCTACGAGCAGTACTTC.

DNA of the CDR3: TGTGCCAGCTCACCAACTGACCCCGGGACAGCCACAGATACGCAGTATTTT. It translates to CASSPTDPGTATDTQYF. The rearrangement links TRBV18 to TRBJ2-3; 7 nucleotides match TRBD1. Germline trimming cut 2 bases from V and 2 bases from J; bases unmatched to any gene: 10. This CDR3 is built from 17 residues. Germline V CDR1 and CDR2: KGHSH, LQKENI.

CDR3 sequence: CAISDLTGAMNTEAFF. In DNA form, the CDR3 reads TGTGCCATCAGTGATCTGACAGGGGCAATGAACACTGAAGCTTTCTTT. The genes are TRBV10-3 and TRBJ1-1, with 8 bases matching TRBD1. This CDR3 is built from 16 residues. Germline values: CDR1 ENHRY, CDR2 SYGVKD. The ends lost 3 bases at V and 0 bases at J; junction bases unmatched: 6.

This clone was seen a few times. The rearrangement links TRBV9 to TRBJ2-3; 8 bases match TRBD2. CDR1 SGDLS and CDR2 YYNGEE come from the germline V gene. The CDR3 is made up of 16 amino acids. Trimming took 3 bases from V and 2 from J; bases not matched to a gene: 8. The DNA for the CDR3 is TGTGCCAGCAGCGCCGCGGGACTAGGGAACACAGATACGCAGTATTTT. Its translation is CASSAAGLGNTDTQYF.

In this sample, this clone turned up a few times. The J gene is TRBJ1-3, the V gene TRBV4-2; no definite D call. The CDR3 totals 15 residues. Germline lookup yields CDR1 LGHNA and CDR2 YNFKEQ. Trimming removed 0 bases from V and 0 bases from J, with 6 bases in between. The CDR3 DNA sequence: TGTGCCAGCAGCCAAGAATCAGTCTCTGGAAACACCATATATTTT. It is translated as CASSQESVSGNTIYF.

The DNA for the CDR3 is TGTGCCAGCAGCCCACTAGCGGGAAGAGGCACAGATACGCAGTATTTT. It yields the protein CASSPLAGRGTDTQYF. This sequence joins TRBV25-1 and TRBJ2-3, with 10 positions matching TRBD2. The CDR3 has 16 amino acids. From germline, CDR1 is MGHDK and CDR2 SYGVNS. Trimming cost V 6 bases and J 1 base; bases outside gene matches: 7.

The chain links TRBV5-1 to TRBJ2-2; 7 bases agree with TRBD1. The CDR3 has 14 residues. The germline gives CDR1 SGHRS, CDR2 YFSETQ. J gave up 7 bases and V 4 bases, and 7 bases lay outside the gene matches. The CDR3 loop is CASSPRQGNGELFF. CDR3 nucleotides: TGCGCCAGCAGCCCTCGACAGGGAAACGGGGAGCTGTTTTTT.

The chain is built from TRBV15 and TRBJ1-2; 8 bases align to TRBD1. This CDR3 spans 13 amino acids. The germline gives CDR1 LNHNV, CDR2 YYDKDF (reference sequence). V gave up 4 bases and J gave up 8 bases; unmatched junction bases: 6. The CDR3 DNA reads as TGTGCCACCAGCAAAGGACAGGGCGGCGGCTACACCTTC. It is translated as CATSKGQGGGYTF.

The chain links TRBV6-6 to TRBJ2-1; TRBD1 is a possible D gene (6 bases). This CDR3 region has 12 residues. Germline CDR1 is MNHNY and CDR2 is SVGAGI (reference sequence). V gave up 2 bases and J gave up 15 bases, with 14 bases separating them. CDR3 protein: CASSYVEQGWFF. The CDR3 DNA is TGTGCCAGCAGTTACGTGGAGCAGGGGTGGTTCTTC.